Sequencing of this T cell receptor (beta chain) was carried out in a study of blood T cell repertoires in COVID-19. This CDR3 region has 15 residues. Trimming removed 0 bases at V and 3 bases at J, with 10 bases between. Per germline, CDR1 SGHRS and CDR2 YFSETQ. Produced via immunoSEQ multiplex PCR; TCRdb's table is partial and in-frame only. The table lists around 50,000 clones, 90% of them singletons, with around 3.2% in the top ten. This chain uses TRBV5-1 with TRBJ2-1; possible D gene TRBD1, 6 bases. Sample: peripheral blood. The TCR was taken from a human donor in a cohort sampled during active COVID-19. The CDR3 DNA reads as TGCGCCAGCAGCTTGGATGGGGGCAGCTACAATGAGCAGTTCTTC. Protein: CASSLDGGSYNEQFF.